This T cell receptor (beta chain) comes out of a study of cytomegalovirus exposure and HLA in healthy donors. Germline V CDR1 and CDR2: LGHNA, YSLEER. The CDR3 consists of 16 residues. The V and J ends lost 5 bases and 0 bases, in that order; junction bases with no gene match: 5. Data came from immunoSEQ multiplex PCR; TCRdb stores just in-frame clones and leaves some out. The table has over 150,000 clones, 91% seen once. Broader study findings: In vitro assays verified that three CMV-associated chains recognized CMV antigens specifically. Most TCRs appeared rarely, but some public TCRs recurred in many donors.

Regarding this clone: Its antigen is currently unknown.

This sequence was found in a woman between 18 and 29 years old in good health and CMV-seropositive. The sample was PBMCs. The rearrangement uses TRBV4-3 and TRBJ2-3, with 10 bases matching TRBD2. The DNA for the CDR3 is TGCGCCAGCAGCACACGGACTAGCGGAAGCACAGATACGCAGTATTTT. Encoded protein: CASSTRTSGSTDTQYF.